This T cell receptor (beta chain) originates from a study of T-cell memory formation after mild COVID-19. Looking at the study overall: Largely, the TCR clusters proved donor specific.

The CDR3 is 13 residues long. Germline trimming cut 8 bases from V and 6 bases from J; bases unmatched to any gene: 12. Germline CDR1 reads DFQATT; CDR2 reads SNEGSKA (reference sequence). TCRdb used MiXCR to reprocess the 5' RACE reads, holding one entry per CDR3 protein. Of fewer than 650,000 distinct CDR3 sequences listed, about 20% are singletons. Of note for this clonotype: Antigen unknown.

General study results and limits: Clones shrinking from day 15 to 85 showed even CD4/CD8 mixes; later expanders tilted CD4+. Contracting clones localized mainly to CM and EM when CD4+ and mainly to EMRA when CD8+.

The specimen was PBMCs or a T cell subset sorted from them (not recorded which). This clonotype originated in an adult woman who had mild COVID-19 (a few samples of this study predate the infection). Cell type and time point are not known. The chain couples TRBV20-1 to TRBJ1-1; 7 positions agree with TRBD1. The CDR3 sequence: CSTPLEGAPEAFF. Here the CDR3 DNA reads TGCAGTACCCCGTTGGAGGGGGCCCCTGAAGCTTTCTTT.